This T cell receptor (beta chain) originates from a study of radiation and T cells in renal cell carcinoma. Unmatched junction bases numbered 9, after V lost 4 bases and J lost 9 bases. Germline V gene sequence: CDR1 LNHDA, CDR2 SQIVND (reference sequence). The CDR3 is 14 amino acids. Concerning this clone itself: Its specificity is unknown.

The study's findings and limits: In blood, top tumor clones expanded by 2 weeks, shrinking by 4. Baseline intratumoral clonotype presence is unknown without pretreatment biopsies.

Profiling relied on immunoSEQ multiplex PCR, and the TCRdb table lists in-frame clones only, not all of them. The top ten hold about 11% of the sample, which has fewer than 200,000 clones, 88% seen once. Indicated time point: blood 4 weeks post-SBRT, at nephrectomy. As for treatment: 15 Gy SBRT to primary tumor, nephrectomy 4 weeks later. Nephrectomy followed 15 Gy stereotactic body radiation by 4 weeks. This renal cell carcinoma was of the clear cell type. V usage is TRBV19 and J usage is TRBJ1-5; TRBD1 aligns across 7 bases. This TCR was sampled from a woman aged 45-59 years with renal cell carcinoma. This material consisted of blood, taken from a patient whose treatment included radiotherapy and nephrectomy. Here the CDR3 DNA reads TGTGCCAGTAGTACGGGACAGATCCTTGGGCCCCAGCATTTT. Amino acid sequence: CASSTGQILGPQHF.